This note documents a single TCR beta chain sequence. No antigen is known for it. Per-base quality was not reported, and no clone a single base away is much larger than it. The record originates from a study of PD-L1 blockade in urothelial cancer (dated by TCRdb to about 2017). Study-wide context: Every patient began therapy in 2014 and was given atezolizumab 1,200 mg intravenously every 3 weeks. Blood samples were analyzed 3 weeks after the start of treatment (second dose) and 6 weeks after the start of treatment. Pretreatment tumor samples, along with matched peripheral blood collected serially before and after atezolizumab treatment, underwent TCR sequencing. The study, an exploratory multi-omic analysis, examined somatic, immune and clinical correlates of response to PD-L1 blockade with atezolizumab in urothelial cancer. Blood samples gave a median of approximately 150,000 T cells and some 83,000 unique TCRs, with a median clonality of 0.080. Whole exome sequencing and RNA sequencing of pretreatment tumors were performed alongside TCR sequencing in the same patients. About 90% of the 29 patients were males with bladder-origin urothelial cancer, and 18 of 29 reported a prior smoking history. Around 30 patients had pretreatment blood TCR-seq, around 25 had at least one posttreatment blood collection, and around 25 had tumor TCR-seq. Patients had an ECOG performance status of 0 or 1 and had received between 0 and 3 prior chemotherapy regimens. Durable clinical benefit was achieved by nine patients and was not achieved by 20 patients. Durable clinical benefit was defined as a progression-free survival longer than 6 months, and TCR features were additionally tested against progression-free survival and overall survival. Paper-wide results and their limitations: Because the sample size was small (n ≈ 30) and many of the analyses were exploratory, the results are meant to be hypothesis-generating. A pretreatment peripheral blood TCR clonality below the median was linked to improved progression-free and overall survival. Among patients with durable benefit, tumor-associated TCR clones showed greater expansion in peripheral blood 3 weeks after treatment started (n ≈ 20, p = 0.022).

Its CDR3 holds 13 amino acids, cysteine through phenylalanine. The read is trimmed to its CDR3 DNA, 39 bases read in frame from base 1. Sequences SEHNR (CDR1) and FQNEAQ (CDR2) are obtained from the germline V gene (reference sequence). At the junction V is shortened by 7 bases and J by 1 base, with 10 bases in between. Synthetic TCR analog templates were spiked into each PCR to estimate absolute template abundance from read counts. Using the immunoSEQ assay, TCRbeta CDR3 regions were amplified from genomic DNA with bias-controlled V and J gene primers. Sequencing of rearranged TCRbeta segments was done at approximately 20X coverage. The paper's processing steps were these. Sequencing errors were corrected by clustering, and CDR3s were annotated against IMGT so that V, D and J genes could be assigned. Only productive TCRbeta rearrangements were used in downstream analyses, excluding out-of-frame or stop-codon sequences. To compute clonality, Shannon entropy was normalized by the log of the number of unique productive sequences and then subtracted from one. Fisher's exact test with Benjamini-Hochberg correction, at a threshold of adjusted p below 0.01, was used to find clones that differed between time points or between blood and tumor. What TCRdb holds here is the immuneACCESS table cut down to in-frame rearrangements. Part of the clones is not present; checked against another copy, under half of the missing clones reflect an unresolved V gene, and the others are unexplained. Clone size and the V and J calls come from that table; the DNA yielded D and trimming. Across this sample there are about 120,000 clones, with more than 85% seen only once. Approximately 1.7% of the sample rests with the top ten.

The meaning of the sample's time point label: peripheral blood 6 weeks after treatment start. A cohort of about 30 patients with locally advanced or metastatic urothelial carcinoma, treated at Memorial Sloan Kettering on a trial protocol, was included. Peripheral blood mononuclear cells were collected pretreatment and during treatment, with between 1 and 8 total time points obtained per patient. The Qiagen DNeasy Blood extraction kit was used to purify genomic DNA from total PBMCs and tumor samples. PBMCs were collected pretreatment and during treatment and were isolated and stored as previously described.

The rearranged chain carries TRBV7-9 and TRBJ1-2; perhaps TRBD1 is the D gene, with 5 bases matching. This TCR was recovered from a man in his sixties with urothelial cancer. Sequences were derived from PBMCs, sampled around atezolizumab (anti-PD-L1) treatment. The DNA reads as follows: TGTGCCAGCATCGCGGGGGTTAACTATGGCTACACCTTC. It codes for CASIAGVNYGYTF.